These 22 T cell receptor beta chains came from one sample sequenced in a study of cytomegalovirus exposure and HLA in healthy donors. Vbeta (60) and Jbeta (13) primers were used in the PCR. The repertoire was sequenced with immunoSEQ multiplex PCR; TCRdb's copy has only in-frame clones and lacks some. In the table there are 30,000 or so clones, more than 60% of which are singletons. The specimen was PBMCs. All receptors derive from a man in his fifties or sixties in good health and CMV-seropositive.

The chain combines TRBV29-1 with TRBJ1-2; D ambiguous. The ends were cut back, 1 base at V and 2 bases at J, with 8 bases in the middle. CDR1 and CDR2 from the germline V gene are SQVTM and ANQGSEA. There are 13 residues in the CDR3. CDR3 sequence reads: CSVEVTRNYGYTF. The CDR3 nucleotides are TGCAGCGTTGAAGTAACGCGAAACTATGGCTACACCTTC. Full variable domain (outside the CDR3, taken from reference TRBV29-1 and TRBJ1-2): SAVISQKPSRDICQRGTSLTIQCQVDSQVTMMFWYRQQPGQSLTLIATANQGSEATYESGFVIDKFPISRPNLTFSTLTVSNMSPEDSSIYLCSVEVTRNYGYTFGSGTRLTVV.

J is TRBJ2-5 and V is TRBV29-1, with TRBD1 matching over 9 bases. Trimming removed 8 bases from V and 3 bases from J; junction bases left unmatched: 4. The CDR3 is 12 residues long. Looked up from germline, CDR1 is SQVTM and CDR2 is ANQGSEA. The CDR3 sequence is CSTGQGEETQYF. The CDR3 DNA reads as TGCAGCACGGGACAGGGAGAAGAGACCCAGTACTTC.

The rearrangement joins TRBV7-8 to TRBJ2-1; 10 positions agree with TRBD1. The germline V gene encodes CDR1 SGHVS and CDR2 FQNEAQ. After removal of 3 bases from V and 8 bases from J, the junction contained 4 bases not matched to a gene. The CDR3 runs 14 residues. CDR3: CASSFRDRGDEQFF. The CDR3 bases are TGTGCCAGCAGCTTCCGGGACAGGGGCGATGAGCAGTTCTTC.

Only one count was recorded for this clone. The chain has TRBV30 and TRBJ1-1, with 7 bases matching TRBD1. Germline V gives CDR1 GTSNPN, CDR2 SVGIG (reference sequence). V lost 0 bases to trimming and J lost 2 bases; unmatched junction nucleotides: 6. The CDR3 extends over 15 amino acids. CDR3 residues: CAWSVQGGGNTEAFF. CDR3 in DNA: TGTGCCTGGAGTGTACAAGGGGGCGGCAACACTGAAGCTTTCTTT.

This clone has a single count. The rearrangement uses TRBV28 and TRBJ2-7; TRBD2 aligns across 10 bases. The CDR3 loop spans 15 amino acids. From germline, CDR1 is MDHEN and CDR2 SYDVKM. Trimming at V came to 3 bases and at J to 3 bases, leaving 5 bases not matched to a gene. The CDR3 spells CASSFLPSGSYEQYF. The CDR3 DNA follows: TGTGCCAGCAGTTTTTTGCCTAGCGGGAGCTACGAGCAGTACTTC.

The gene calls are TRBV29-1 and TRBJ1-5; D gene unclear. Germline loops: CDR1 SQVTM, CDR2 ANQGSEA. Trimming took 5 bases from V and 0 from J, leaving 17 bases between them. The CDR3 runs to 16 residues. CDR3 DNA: TGCAGCGTTTCGCAACATGGTTCTTATAGCAATCAGCCCCAGCATTTT. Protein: CSVSQHGSYSNQPQHF.

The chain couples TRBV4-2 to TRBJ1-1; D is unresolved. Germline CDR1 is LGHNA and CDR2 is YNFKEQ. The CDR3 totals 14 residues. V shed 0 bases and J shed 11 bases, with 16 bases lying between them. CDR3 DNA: TGTGCCAGCAGCCAAGATCCGGGGAGCCAGGTGGCTTTCTTT. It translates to CASSQDPGSQVAFF.

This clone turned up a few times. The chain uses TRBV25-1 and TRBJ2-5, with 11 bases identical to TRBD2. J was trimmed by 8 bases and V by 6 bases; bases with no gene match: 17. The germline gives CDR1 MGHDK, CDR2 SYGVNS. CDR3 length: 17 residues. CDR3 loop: CASSEQGTSGRLGTQYF. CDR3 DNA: TGTGCCAGCAGCGAGCAAGGGACTAGCGGTCGCCTGGGCACCCAGTACTTC.

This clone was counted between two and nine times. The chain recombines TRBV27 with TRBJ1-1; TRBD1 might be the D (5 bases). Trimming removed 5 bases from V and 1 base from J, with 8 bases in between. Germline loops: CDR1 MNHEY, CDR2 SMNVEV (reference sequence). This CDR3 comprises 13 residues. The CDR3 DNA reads TGTGCCAGCAGTCAGGGCAGGAACACTGAAGCTTTCTTT. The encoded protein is CASSQGRNTEAFF.

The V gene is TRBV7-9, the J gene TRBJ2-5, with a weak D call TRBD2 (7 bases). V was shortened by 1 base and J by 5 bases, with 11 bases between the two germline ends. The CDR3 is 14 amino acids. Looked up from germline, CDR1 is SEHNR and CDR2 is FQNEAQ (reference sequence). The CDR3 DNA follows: TGTGCCAGCAGCTTAGTTGGCGGGGGCGAGACCCAGTACTTC. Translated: CASSLVGGGETQYF.

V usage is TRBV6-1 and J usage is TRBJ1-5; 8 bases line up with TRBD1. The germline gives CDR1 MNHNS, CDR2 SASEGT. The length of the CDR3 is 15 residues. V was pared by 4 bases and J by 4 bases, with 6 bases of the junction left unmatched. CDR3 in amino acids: CASSVFGQGNQPQHF. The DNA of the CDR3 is TGTGCCAGCAGTGTCTTCGGACAGGGTAATCAGCCCCAGCATTTT.

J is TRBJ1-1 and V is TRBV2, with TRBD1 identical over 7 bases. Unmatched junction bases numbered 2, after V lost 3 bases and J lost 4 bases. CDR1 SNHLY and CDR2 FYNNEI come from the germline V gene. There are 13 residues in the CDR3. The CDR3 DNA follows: TGTGCCAGCAGTGATGAGGGGGCCACTGAAGCTTTCTTT. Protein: CASSDEGATEAFF.

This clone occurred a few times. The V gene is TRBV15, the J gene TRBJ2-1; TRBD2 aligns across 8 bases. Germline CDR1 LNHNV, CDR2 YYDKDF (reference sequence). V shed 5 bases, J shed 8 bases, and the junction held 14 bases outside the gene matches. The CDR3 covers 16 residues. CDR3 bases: TGTGCCACCAGCGGGGGGGTGAGACTAGCGAATTATGAGCAGTTCTTC. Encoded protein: CATSGGVRLANYEQFF.

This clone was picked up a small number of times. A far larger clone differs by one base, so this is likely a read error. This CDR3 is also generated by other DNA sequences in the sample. The CDR3 DNA reads as TGTGCCAGCGCCGGGGAGGGCGGAAACACCATATATTTT. Protein sequence: CASAGEGGNTIYF. This chain links TRBV9 with TRBJ1-3; D not resolved. Looked up from germline, CDR1 is SGDLS and CDR2 is YYNGEE. Trimming left V 7 bases short and J 4 bases short, with 12 bases between. The CDR3 loop spans 13 amino acids.

CDR3 in DNA: TGTGCCAGCAGTGAAAAAGTATGGAGGTCGCCCTTAACCTACGAGCAGTACTTC. This gives the protein CASSEKVWRSPLTYEQYF. The chain links TRBV2 to TRBJ2-7; a weak D match, TRBD2 (5 bases). The CDR3 has 18 residues. The ends were cut back, 2 bases at V and 2 bases at J, with 22 bases in the middle. CDR1 and CDR2 (germline): SNHLY, FYNNEI.

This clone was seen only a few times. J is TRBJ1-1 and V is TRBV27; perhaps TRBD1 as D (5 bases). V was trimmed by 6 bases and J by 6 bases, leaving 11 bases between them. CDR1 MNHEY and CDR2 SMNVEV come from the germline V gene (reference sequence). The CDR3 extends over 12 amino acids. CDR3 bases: TGTGCCAGCAGGCAGGGTTTCGCTGAAGCTTTCTTT. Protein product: CASRQGFAEAFF.

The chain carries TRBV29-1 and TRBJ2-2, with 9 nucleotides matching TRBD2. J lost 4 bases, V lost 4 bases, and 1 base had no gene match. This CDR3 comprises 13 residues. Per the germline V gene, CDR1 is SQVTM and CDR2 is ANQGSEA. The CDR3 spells CSVVSGGTGELFF. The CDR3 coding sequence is TGCAGCGTTGTTAGCGGGGGCACCGGGGAGCTGTTTTTT.

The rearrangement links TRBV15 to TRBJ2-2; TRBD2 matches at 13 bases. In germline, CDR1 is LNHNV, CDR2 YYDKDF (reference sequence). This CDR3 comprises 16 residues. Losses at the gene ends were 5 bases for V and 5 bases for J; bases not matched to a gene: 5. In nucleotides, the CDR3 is TGTGCCACCAGCTCGGGACTAGCGGGGATAACCGGGGAGCTGTTTTTT. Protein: CATSSGLAGITGELFF.

The CDR3 DNA reads TGTGCCAGTAGTATTGGGGGGTGGGATCAGCCCCAGCATTTT. Translated, it gives CASSIGGWDQPQHF. This sequence joins TRBV19 and TRBJ1-5, with D possibly TRBD1 on 5 matching bases. CDR1 is LNHDA and CDR2 is SQIVND in the germline V gene (reference sequence). Trimming removed 3 bases from V and 5 bases from J, with 11 bases in between. This CDR3 has 14 residues. Full variable domain (outside the CDR3, taken from reference TRBV19 and TRBJ1-5): DGGITQSPKYLFRKEGQNVTLSCEQNLNHDAMYWYRQDPGQGLRLIYYSQIVNDFQKGDIAEGYSVSREKKESFPLTVTSAQKNPTAFYLCASSIGGWDQPQHFGDGTRLSIL.

Here the CDR3 DNA reads TGTGCCAGCAGCCCTGGGGGGACAGCCTCGGGTTGGGGCTACACCTTC. Amino acid sequence: CASSPGGTASGWGYTF. The chain uses TRBV9 and TRBJ1-2; 7 bases match TRBD1. The CDR3 runs 16 residues. Looked up from germline, CDR1 is SGDLS and CDR2 is YYNGEE. J lost 8 bases, V lost 4 bases, and 17 bases had no gene match.

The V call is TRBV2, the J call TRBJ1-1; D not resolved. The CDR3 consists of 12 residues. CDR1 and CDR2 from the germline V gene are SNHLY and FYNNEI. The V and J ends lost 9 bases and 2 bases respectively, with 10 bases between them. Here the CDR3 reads CARAGVNTEAFF. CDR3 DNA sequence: TGTGCCAGAGCGGGAGTAAACACTGAAGCTTTCTTT. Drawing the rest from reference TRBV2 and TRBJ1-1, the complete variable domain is EPEVTQTPSHQVTQMGQEVILRCVPISNHLYFYWYRQILGQKVEFLVSFYNNEISEKSEIFDDQFSVERPDGSNFTLKIRSTKLEDSAMYFCARAGVNTEAFFGQGTRLTVV.

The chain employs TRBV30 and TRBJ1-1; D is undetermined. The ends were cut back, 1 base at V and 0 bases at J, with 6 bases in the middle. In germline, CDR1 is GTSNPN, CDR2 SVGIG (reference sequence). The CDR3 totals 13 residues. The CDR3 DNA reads TGTGCCTGGAGTGGAACATTGAACACTGAAGCTTTCTTT. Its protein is CAWSGTLNTEAFF.